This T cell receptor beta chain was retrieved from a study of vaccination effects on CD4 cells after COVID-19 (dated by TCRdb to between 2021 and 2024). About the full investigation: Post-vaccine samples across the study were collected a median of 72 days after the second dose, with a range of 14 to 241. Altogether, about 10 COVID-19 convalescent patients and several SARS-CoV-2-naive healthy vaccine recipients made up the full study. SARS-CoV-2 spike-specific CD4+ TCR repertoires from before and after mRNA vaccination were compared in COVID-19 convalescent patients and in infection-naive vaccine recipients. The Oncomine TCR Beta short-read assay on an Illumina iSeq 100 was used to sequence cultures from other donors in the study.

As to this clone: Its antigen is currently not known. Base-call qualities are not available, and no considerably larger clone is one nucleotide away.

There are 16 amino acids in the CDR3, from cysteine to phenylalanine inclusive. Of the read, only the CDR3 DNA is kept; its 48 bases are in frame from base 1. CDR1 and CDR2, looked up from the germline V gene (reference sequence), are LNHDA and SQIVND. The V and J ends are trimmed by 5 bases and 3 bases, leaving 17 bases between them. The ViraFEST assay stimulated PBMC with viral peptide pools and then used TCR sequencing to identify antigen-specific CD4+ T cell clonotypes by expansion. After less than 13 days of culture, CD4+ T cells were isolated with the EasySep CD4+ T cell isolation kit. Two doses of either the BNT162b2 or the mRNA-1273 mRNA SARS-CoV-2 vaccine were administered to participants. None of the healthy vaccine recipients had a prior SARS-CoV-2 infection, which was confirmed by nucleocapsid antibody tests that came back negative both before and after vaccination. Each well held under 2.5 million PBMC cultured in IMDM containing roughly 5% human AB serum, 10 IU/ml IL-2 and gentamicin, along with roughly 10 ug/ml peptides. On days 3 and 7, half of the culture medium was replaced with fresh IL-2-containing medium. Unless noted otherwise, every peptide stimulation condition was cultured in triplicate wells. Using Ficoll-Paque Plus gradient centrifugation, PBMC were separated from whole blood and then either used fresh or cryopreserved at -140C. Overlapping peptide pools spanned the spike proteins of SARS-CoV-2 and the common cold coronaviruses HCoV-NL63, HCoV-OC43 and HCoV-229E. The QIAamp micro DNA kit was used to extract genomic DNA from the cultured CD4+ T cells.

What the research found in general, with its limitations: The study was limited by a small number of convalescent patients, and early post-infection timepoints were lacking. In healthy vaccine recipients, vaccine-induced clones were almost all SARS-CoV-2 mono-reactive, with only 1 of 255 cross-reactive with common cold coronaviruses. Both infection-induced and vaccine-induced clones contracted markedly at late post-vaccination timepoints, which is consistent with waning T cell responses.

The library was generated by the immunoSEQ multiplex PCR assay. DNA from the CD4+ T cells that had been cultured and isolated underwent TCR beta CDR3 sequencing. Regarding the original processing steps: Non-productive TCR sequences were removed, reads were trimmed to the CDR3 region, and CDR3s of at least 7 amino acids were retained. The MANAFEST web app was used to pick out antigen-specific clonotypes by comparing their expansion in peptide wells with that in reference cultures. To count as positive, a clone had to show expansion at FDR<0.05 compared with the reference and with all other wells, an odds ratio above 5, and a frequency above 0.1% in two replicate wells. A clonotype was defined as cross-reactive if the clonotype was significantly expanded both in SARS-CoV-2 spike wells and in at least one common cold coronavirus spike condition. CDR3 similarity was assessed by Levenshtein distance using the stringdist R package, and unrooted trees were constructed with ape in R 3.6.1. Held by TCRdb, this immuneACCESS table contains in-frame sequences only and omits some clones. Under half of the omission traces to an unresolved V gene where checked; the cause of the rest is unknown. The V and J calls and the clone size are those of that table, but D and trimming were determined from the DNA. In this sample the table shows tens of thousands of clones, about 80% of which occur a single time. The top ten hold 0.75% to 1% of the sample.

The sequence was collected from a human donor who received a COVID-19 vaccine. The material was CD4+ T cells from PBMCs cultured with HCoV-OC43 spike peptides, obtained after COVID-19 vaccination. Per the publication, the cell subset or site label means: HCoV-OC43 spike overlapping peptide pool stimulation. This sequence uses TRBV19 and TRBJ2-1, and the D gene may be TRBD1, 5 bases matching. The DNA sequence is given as TGTGCCAGTAGTTACGTAGGGGCACAAAACTACAATGAGCAGTTCTTC. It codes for CASSYVGAQNYNEQFF.